This entry lists 7 T cell receptor beta chains sequenced from one sample in a study of cytomegalovirus exposure and HLA in healthy donors. Both 60 Vbeta primers and 13 Jbeta primers went into the PCR. Profiled with immunoSEQ multiplex PCR; TCRdb holds only in-frame clones, not every one. The sample table sets out approximately 100,000 clones. Source material: PBMCs. Source of these receptors: a man in his fifties or sixties in good health and CMV-seropositive.

This rearrangement joins TRBV4-2 to TRBJ2-3; 7 bases align to TRBD2. CDR1 is LGHNA and CDR2 is YNFKEQ in the germline V gene. V lost 3 bases to trimming and J lost 1 base; unmatched junction nucleotides: 4. This CDR3 comprises 15 residues. The CDR3 here is CASSQALAGTDTQYF. The CDR3 region has the DNA TGTGCCAGCAGCCAGGCGCTAGCGGGCACAGATACGCAGTATTTT.

This chain uses TRBV4-3 with TRBJ2-1; 9 nucleotides match TRBD2. V trimming: 2 bases; J trimming: 1 base; junction bases outside the gene matches: 3. This CDR3 spans 16 amino acids. Per germline, CDR1 LGHNA and CDR2 YSLEER. The DNA of the CDR3 is TGCGCCAGCAGCCAATGGCGGGAGGGTTCCTACAATGAGCAGTTCTTC. Translated, it gives CASSQWREGSYNEQFF.

The chain couples TRBV9 to TRBJ1-3; a weak D match, TRBD1 (6 bases). The V gene's germline CDR1 is SGDLS and CDR2 YYNGEE. V dropped 6 bases and J dropped 8 bases, with 15 bases sitting between them. The CDR3 spans 13 residues. CDR3 protein: CASNPRGGDTIYF. As DNA, the CDR3 is TGTGCCAGCAACCCACGAGGGGGGGACACCATATATTTT. The whole variable domain, filled in from reference TRBV9 and TRBJ1-3, reads DSGVTQTPKHLITATGQRVTLRCSPRSGDLSVYWYQQSLDQGLQFLIQYYNGEERAKGNILERFSAQQFPDLHSELNLSSLELGDSALYFCASNPRGGDTIYFGEGSWLTVV.

The chain combines TRBV7-2 with TRBJ2-4; 11 bases agree with TRBD1. The CDR3 covers 15 residues. Trimming cost V 5 bases and J 12 bases; bases outside gene matches: 12. Germline V CDR1 and CDR2: SGHTA, FQGNSA. DNA for the CDR3: TGTGCCAGCAGCCCTAGGGCCGGGACAGGGGGAAGTCAGTACTTC. It translates to CASSPRAGTGGSQYF.

Remarks on this clone: The junction departs from germline at one end; a sequencing error may be responsible. The chain links TRBV11-3 to TRBJ2-5; 8 bases match TRBD2. This CDR3 region has 18 residues. Germline loops: CDR1 SGHNT, CDR2 YENEEA. For the CDR3, the DNA is TGTGCCAGCAGCTTAAACAGTCTACAGACTAGCGACCATGAGACCCAGTACTTC. Encoded protein: CASSLNSLQTSDHETQYF.

The chain combines TRBV5-1 with TRBJ2-5, with 8 positions matching TRBD1. The V segment lost 1 base and the J segment 1 base; nucleotides outside the gene matches: 3. The CDR3 covers 15 residues. From germline, CDR1 is SGHRS and CDR2 YFSETQ. The CDR3 is CASSLQGAIQETQYF. The CDR3 DNA reads TGCGCCAGCAGCTTGCAGGGGGCCATCCAAGAGACCCAGTACTTC.

The genes are TRBV4-2 and TRBJ1-1; tentative D call: TRBD1 (5 bases). The germline V gene encodes CDR1 LGHNA and CDR2 YNFKEQ. Trimming shortened V by 0 bases and J by 1 base, and 12 bases separated the two germline ends. The CDR3 spans 16 residues. The CDR3 reads CASSQEPQGQNTEAFF. In nucleotides, the CDR3 is TGTGCCAGCAGCCAAGAGCCCCAGGGCCAGAACACTGAAGCTTTCTTT.